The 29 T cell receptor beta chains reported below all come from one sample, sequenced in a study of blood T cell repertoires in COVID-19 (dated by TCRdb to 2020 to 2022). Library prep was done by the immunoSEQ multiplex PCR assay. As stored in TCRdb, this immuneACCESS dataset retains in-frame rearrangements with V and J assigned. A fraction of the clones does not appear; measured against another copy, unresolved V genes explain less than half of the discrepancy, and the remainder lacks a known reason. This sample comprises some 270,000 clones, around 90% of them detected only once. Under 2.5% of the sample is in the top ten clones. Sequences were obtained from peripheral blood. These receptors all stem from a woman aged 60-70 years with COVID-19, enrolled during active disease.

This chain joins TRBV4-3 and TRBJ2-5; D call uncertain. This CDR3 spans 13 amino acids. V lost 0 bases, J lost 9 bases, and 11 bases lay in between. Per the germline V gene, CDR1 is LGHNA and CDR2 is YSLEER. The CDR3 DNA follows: TGCGCCAGCAGCCAAGATGGGCAGCCCCCCCAGTACTTC. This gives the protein CASSQDGQPPQYF.

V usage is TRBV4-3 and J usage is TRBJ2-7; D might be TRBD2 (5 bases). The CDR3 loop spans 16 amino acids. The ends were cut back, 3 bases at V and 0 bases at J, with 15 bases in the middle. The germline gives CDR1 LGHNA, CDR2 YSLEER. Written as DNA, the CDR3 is TGCGCCAGCAGCCATTTTGTCAGCGGCAGCTCCTACGAGCAGTACTTC. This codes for CASSHFVSGSSYEQYF.

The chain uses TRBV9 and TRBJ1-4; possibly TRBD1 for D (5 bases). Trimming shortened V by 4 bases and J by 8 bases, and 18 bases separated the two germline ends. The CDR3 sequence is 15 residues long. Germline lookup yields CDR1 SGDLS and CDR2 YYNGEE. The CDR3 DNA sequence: TGTGCCAGCAGCACCCAGGCGGACACCGACGAAAAACTGTTTTTT. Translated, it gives CASSTQADTDEKLFF.

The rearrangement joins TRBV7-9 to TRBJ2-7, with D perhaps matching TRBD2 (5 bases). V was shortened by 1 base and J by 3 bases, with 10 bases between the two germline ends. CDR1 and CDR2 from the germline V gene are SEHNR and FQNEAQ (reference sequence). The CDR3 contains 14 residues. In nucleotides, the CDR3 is TGTGCCAGCAGCTTAGGCGGACTTAACTACGAGCAGTACTTC. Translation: CASSLGGLNYEQYF. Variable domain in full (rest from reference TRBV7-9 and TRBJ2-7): DTGVSQNPRHKITKRGQNVTFRCDPISEHNRLYWYRQTLGQGPEFLTYFQNEAQLEKSRLLSDRFSAERPKGSFSTLEIQRTEQGDSAMYLCASSLGGLNYEQYFGPGTRLTVT.

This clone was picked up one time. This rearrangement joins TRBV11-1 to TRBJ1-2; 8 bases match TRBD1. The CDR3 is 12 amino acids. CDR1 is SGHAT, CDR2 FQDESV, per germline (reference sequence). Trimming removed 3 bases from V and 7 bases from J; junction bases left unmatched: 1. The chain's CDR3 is CASSLDRVGYTF. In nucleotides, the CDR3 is TGTGCCAGCAGCTTGGACAGGGTTGGCTACACCTTC.

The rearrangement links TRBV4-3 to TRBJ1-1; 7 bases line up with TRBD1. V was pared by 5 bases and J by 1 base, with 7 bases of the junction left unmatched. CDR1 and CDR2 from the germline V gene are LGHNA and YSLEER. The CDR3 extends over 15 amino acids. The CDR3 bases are TGCGCCAGCAGCGGAACGGACAGGACGAACACTGAAGCTTTCTTT. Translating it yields CASSGTDRTNTEAFF.

The CDR3: CASIADRLGGAFF. CDR3 sequence (DNA): TGTGCCAGCATTGCCGACAGGTTAGGAGGAGCTTTCTTT. The chain couples TRBV27 to TRBJ1-1; maybe TRBD1 (6 bases). Trimming took off 7 bases at V and 10 bases at J, with 19 bases between the two ends. This CDR3 is 13 amino acids long. The germline CDR1 and CDR2 sequences are MNHEY and SMNVEV (reference sequence).

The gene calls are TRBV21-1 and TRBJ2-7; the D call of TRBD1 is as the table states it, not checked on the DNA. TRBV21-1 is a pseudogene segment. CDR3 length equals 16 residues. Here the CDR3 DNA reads TGTGCCAGCAGCCCCCAAGGGTGGCAGGGGGAGGCCGAGCAGTACTTC. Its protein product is CASSPQGWQGEAEQYF.

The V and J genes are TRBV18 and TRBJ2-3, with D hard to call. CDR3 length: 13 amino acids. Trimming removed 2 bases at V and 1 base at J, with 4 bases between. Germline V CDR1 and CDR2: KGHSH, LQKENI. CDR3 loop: CASSPSGTDTQYF. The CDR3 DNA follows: TGTGCCAGCTCACCATCCGGCACAGATACGCAGTATTTT. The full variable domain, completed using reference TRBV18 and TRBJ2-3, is NAGVMQNPRHLVRRRGQEARLRCSPMKGHSHVYWYRQLPEEGLKFMVYLQKENIIDESGMPKERFSAEFPKEGPSILRIQQVVRGDSAAYFCASSPSGTDTQYFGPGTRLTVL.

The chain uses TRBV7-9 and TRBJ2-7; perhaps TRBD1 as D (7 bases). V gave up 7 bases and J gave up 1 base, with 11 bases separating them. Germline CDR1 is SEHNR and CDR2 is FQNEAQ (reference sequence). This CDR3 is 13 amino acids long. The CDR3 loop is CASTPGGSYEQYF. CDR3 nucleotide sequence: TGTGCCAGCACCCCAGGGGGGTCCTACGAGCAGTACTTC.

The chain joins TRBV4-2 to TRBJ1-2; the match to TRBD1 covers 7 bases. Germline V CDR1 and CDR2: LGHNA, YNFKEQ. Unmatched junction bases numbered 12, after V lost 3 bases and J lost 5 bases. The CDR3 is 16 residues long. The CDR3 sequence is CASSHLTGTEIYGYTF. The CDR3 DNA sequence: TGTGCCAGCAGCCACCTGACAGGGACGGAGATTTATGGCTACACCTTC.

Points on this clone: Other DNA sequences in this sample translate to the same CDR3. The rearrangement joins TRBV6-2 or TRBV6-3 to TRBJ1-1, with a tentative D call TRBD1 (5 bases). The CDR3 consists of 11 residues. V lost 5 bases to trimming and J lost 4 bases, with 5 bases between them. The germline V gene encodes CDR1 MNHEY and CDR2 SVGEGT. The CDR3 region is CASSQGTEAFF. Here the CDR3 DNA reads TGTGCCAGCAGTCAGGGCACTGAAGCTTTCTTT.

CDR3 loop: CASSQAGGQGNEQFF. The DNA for the CDR3 is TGTGCCAGCAGCCAAGCGGGGGGGCAAGGAAATGAGCAGTTCTTC. The gene calls are TRBV4-2 and TRBJ2-1; 8 bases are a match to TRBD2. This CDR3 contains 15 residues. After removal of 1 base from V and 7 bases from J, the junction contained 6 bases not matched to a gene. Germline lookup yields CDR1 LGHNA and CDR2 YNFKEQ.

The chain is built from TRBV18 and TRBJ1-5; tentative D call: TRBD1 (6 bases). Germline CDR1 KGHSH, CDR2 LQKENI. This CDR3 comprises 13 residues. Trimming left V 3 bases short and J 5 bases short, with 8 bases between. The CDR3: CASSPGTYQPQHF. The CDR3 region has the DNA TGTGCCAGCTCACCGGGGACATATCAGCCCCAGCATTTT.

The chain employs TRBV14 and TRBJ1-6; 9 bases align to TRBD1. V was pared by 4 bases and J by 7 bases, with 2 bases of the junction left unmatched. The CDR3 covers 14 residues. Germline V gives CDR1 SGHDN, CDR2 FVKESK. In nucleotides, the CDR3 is TGTGCCAGCAGCCCCGGGACAGGGAATTCACCCCTCCACTTT. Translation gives CASSPGTGNSPLHF.

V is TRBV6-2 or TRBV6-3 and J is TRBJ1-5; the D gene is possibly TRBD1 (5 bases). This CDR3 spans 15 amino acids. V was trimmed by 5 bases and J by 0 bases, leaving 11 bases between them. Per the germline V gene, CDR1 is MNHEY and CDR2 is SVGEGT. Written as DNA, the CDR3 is TGTGCCAGCAGTCCCGACAGCCATAGCAATCAGCCCCAGCATTTT. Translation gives CASSPDSHSNQPQHF.

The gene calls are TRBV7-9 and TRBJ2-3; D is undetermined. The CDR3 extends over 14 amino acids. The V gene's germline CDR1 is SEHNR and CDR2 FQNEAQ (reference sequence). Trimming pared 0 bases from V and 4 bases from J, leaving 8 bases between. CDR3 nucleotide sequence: TGTGCCAGCAGCTTAGCGGTCGCAGCAGATACGCAGTATTTT. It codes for CASSLAVAADTQYF.

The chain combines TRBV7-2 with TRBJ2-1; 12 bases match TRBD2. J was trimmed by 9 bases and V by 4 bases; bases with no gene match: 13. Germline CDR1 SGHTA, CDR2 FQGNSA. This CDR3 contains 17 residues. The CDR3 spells CASSSGILAGGDGEQFF. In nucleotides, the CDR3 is TGTGCCAGCAGCTCAGGAATCCTAGCGGGGGGGGATGGTGAGCAGTTCTTC.

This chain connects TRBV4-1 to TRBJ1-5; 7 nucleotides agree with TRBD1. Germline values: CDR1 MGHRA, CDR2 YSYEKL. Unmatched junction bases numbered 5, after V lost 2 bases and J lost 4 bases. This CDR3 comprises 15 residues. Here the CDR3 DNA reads TGCGCCAGCAGCCAATCTTCAGGGGGTAATCAGCCCCAGCATTTT. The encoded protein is CASSQSSGGNQPQHF.

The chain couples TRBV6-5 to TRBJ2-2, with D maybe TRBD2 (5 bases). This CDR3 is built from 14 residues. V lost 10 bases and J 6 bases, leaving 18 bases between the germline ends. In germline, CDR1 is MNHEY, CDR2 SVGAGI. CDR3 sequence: CATGYNLEAGELFF. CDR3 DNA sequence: TGTGCCACCGGGTACAATTTGGAGGCCGGGGAGCTGTTTTTT.

CDR3 sequence (DNA): TGTGCCACCAGCAGCCCAAAGACAGTTAGGAACACTGAAGCTTTCTTT. Its translation is CATSSPKTVRNTEAFF. The chain employs TRBV15 and TRBJ1-1; possible D gene TRBD1, 5 bases. Germline assignment: CDR1 LNHNV and CDR2 YYDKDF (reference sequence). The CDR3 has 16 amino acids. The germline V and J ends were trimmed by 3 bases and 1 base, with 15 bases remaining between them. Combining the CDR3 with reference TRBV15 and TRBJ1-1 gives the whole variable domain DAMVIQNPRYQVTQFGKPVTLSCSQTLNHNVMYWYQQKSSQAPKLLFHYYDKDFNNEADTPDNFQSRRPNTSFCFLDIRSPGLGDTAMYLCATSSPKTVRNTEAFFGQGTRLTVV.

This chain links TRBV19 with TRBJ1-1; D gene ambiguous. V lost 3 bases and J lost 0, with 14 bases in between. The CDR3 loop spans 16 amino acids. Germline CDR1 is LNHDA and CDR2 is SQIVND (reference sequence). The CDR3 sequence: CASSIPSKSLNTEAFF. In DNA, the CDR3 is TGTGCCAGTAGTATTCCCTCCAAGAGCTTGAACACTGAAGCTTTCTTT.

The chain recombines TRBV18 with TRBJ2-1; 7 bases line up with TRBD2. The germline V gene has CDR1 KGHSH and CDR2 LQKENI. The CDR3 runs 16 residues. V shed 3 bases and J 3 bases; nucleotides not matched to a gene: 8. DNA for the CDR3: TGTGCCAGCTCACCCGTTAACAGCGGGGACTACAATGAGCAGTTCTTC. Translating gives CASSPVNSGDYNEQFF. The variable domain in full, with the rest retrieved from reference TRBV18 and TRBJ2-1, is NAGVMQNPRHLVRRRGQEARLRCSPMKGHSHVYWYRQLPEEGLKFMVYLQKENIIDESGMPKERFSAEFPKEGPSILRIQQVVRGDSAAYFCASSPVNSGDYNEQFFGPGTRLTVL.

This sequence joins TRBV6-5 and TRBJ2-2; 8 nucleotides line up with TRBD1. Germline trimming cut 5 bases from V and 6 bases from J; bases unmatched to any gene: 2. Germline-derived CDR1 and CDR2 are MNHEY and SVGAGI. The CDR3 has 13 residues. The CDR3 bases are TGTGCCAGCAGTCGACAGGGGCCCGGGGAGCTGTTTTTT. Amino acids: CASSRQGPGELFF.

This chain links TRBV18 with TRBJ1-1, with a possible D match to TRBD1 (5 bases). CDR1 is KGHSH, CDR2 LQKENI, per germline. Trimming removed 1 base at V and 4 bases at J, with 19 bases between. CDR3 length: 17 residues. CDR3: CASSPLGVGTRSTEAFF. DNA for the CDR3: TGTGCCAGCTCACCACTAGGGGTAGGTACACGGAGCACTGAAGCTTTCTTT.

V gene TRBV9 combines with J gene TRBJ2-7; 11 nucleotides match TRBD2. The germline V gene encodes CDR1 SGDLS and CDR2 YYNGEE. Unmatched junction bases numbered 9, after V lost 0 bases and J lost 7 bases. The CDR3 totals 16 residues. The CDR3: CASSVELAGGLGEQYF. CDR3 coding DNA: TGTGCCAGCAGCGTAGAGCTAGCGGGGGGCTTGGGTGAGCAGTACTTC.

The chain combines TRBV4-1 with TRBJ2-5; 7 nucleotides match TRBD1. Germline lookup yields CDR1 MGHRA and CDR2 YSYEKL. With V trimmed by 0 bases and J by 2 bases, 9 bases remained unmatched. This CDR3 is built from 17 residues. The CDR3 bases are TGCGCCAGCAGCCAAGACCTAGGACAGGCCTTTCAAGAGACCCAGTACTTC. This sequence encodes CASSQDLGQAFQETQYF.

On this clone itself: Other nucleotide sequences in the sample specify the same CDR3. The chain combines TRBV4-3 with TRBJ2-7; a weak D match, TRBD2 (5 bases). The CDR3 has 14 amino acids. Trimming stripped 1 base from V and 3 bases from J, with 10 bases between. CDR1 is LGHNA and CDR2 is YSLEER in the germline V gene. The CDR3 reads CASSQVTGNYEQYF. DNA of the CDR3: TGCGCCAGCAGCCAAGTAACGGGGAACTACGAGCAGTACTTC.

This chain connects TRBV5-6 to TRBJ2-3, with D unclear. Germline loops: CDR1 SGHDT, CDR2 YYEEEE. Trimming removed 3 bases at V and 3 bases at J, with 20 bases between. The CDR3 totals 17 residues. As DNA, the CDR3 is TGTGCCAGCAGCTCCCCCTATATAGAGAGGAAAACAGATACGCAGTATTTT. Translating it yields CASSSPYIERKTDTQYF.